This entry lists 11 T cell receptor beta chains sequenced from one sample in a study of cytomegalovirus exposure and HLA in healthy donors. This PCR relied on a set of 60 Vbeta primers and 13 Jbeta primers. Method: immunoSEQ multiplex PCR; TCRdb's copy keeps in-frame clones and lacks some. Among roughly 100,000 clones, less than 80% were seen once, and the ten largest hold around 1.3%. The sample taken for sequencing was PBMCs. The receptors derive from a man aged 30 to 39 in good health and CMV-seronegative.

V is TRBV10-1 and J is TRBJ2-2, with a possible D match to TRBD1 (5 bases). The germline V and J ends were trimmed by 6 bases and 1 base, with 9 bases remaining between them. Per germline, CDR1 WNHNN and CDR2 SYGVQD (reference sequence). The CDR3 has 14 amino acids. CDR3 sequence: CASSRTLNTGELFF. The CDR3 DNA reads TGCGCCAGCAGCAGGACACTGAACACCGGGGAGCTGTTTTTT.

CDR3 region: CASSPPGQGYYGYTF. The CDR3 DNA follows: TGTGCCAGCAGCCCCCCGGGACAGGGCTACTATGGCTACACCTTC. The genes are TRBV7-2 and TRBJ1-2; 9 bases are a match to TRBD1. The germline CDR1 and CDR2 sequences are SGHTA and FQGNSA. V trimming: 5 bases; J trimming: 3 bases; junction bases outside the gene matches: 7. The CDR3 length is 15 residues.

The chain couples TRBV4-3 to TRBJ2-2, with D maybe TRBD1 (6 bases). This CDR3 has 19 amino acids. In germline, CDR1 is LGHNA, CDR2 YSLEER. Trimming cost V 0 bases and J 7 bases, with 24 bases left between them. CDR3 amino acids: CASSQDLPGVGMGNGELFF. Here the CDR3 DNA reads TGCGCCAGCAGCCAAGATCTTCCAGGGGTCGGCATGGGGAACGGGGAGCTGTTTTTT.

V gene TRBV7-2 combines with J gene TRBJ1-2; D is possibly TRBD1 (5 bases). Germline V gives CDR1 SGHTA, CDR2 FQGNSA. The V and J ends lost 5 bases and 1 base respectively, with 11 bases between them. This CDR3 contains 14 residues. Written as DNA, the CDR3 is TGTGCCAGCAGCCCAGACAGTCTTAACTATGGCTACACCTTC. It translates to CASSPDSLNYGYTF.

The rearrangement links TRBV4-3 to TRBJ1-4; possible D gene TRBD1, 5 bases. V was trimmed by 3 bases and J by 4 bases, leaving 12 bases between them. Germline CDR1 and CDR2: LGHNA and YSLEER. The CDR3 extends over 15 amino acids. The CDR3 bases are TGCGCCAGCAGCCAGAAAGACAGAGATAATGAAAAACTGTTTTTT. Translation: CASSQKDRDNEKLFF.

This chain connects TRBV6-5 to TRBJ1-1; a weak D match, TRBD1 (6 bases). This CDR3 region has 15 residues. Trimming left V 5 bases short and J 0 bases short, with 13 bases between. CDR1 and CDR2 (germline): MNHEY, SVGAGI. CDR3 loop: CASSLWTDMNTEAFF. The CDR3 DNA reads as TGTGCCAGCAGTCTGTGGACAGACATGAACACTGAAGCTTTCTTT.

The CDR3 is CASSLEQGFYGYTF. The DNA for the CDR3 is TGTGCCAGCAGCTTAGAACAGGGGTTCTATGGCTACACCTTC. The chain has TRBV7-2 and TRBJ1-2, with 7 bases that match TRBD1. Trimming cost V 1 base and J 4 bases; bases outside gene matches: 3. Germline V gene data show CDR1 as SGHTA and CDR2 as FQGNSA. The CDR3 is made up of 14 amino acids.

The V and J genes are TRBV5-1 and TRBJ2-7, with 7 bases that match TRBD2. Trimming cost V 4 bases and J 2 bases; bases outside gene matches: 3. Germline V gives CDR1 SGHRS, CDR2 YFSETQ. This CDR3 region has 13 residues. The CDR3 DNA reads as TGCGCCAGCAGCAGCGGGACCGCCTACGAGCAGTACTTC. Its protein product is CASSSGTAYEQYF.

This clone was found a few times. The chain has TRBV19 and TRBJ1-5; D possibly corresponds to TRBD1 (5 bases). Germline CDR1 LNHDA, CDR2 SQIVND (reference sequence). The ends were cut back, 4 bases at V and 6 bases at J, with 16 bases in the middle. The CDR3 runs 15 residues. In DNA form, the CDR3 reads TGTGCCAGTAGTACTGGTATGACCGGGGGTCAGCCCCAGCATTTT. Translation gives CASSTGMTGGQPQHF.

The chain links TRBV6-5 to TRBJ2-3, with 11 bases fitting TRBD2. CDR1 and CDR2 (germline): MNHEY, SVGAGI. CDR3 length: 13 amino acids. Losses at the gene ends were 6 bases for V and 11 bases for J; bases not matched to a gene: 7. The CDR3 bases are TGTGCCAGCAGGATTGGACTAGCGGGCTTGCAGTATTTT. It specifies CASRIGLAGLQYF.

In DNA form, the CDR3 reads TGTGCCTGGAGCGACAATGAGCAGTTCTTC. Translation gives CAWSDNEQFF. The chain uses TRBV30 and TRBJ2-1, with D uncertain. V was pared by 3 bases and J by 5 bases, with 2 bases between. This CDR3 region has 10 residues. Germline assignment: CDR1 GTSNPN and CDR2 SVGIG (reference sequence). Together with reference TRBV30 and TRBJ2-1, the CDR3 gives the full variable domain: SQTIHQWPATLVQPVGSPLSLECTVEGTSNPNLYWYRQAAGRGLQLLFYSVGIGQISSEVPQNLSASRPQDRQFILSSKKLLLSDSGFYLCAWSDNEQFFGPGTRLTVL.